These 12 T cell receptor beta chains were sequenced from one sample in a study of blood T cell repertoires in COVID-19. TCRdb's table, derived via immunoSEQ multiplex PCR, lists solely in-frame clones and lacks some. The data show 100,000 to 150,000 clones, with about four fifths seen just once and approximately 4.5% held by the top ten. Material for sequencing was peripheral blood. These receptors were obtained from a woman in her seventies with acute or convalescent COVID-19.

The chain combines TRBV6-5 with TRBJ1-2, with 7 bases lining up with TRBD1. The CDR3 sequence is 14 residues long. V shed 2 bases, J shed 4 bases, and the junction held 4 bases outside the gene matches. Germline lookup yields CDR1 MNHEY and CDR2 SVGAGI. The CDR3 DNA follows: TGTGCCAGCAGTTACAAAGGGGGCGTCTATGGCTACACCTTC. It specifies CASSYKGGVYGYTF.

The genes are TRBV18 and TRBJ2-7; the match to TRBD1 covers 11 bases. Germline-derived CDR1 and CDR2 are KGHSH and LQKENI. V was clipped by 2 bases and J by 6 bases; unmatched bases: 6. This CDR3 contains 15 residues. The chain's CDR3 is CASSPSGQGEAEQYV. CDR3 in DNA: TGTGCCAGCTCACCATCGGGACAGGGGGAGGCCGAGCAGTACGTC.

This clone was observed a few times. The chain combines TRBV6-2 or TRBV6-3 with TRBJ2-3; TRBD1 matches 10 bases. V shed 4 bases and J 4 bases; nucleotides not matched to a gene: 2. CDR3 length equals 14 residues. Germline values: CDR1 MNHEY, CDR2 SVGEGT. As DNA, the CDR3 is TGTGCCAGCAGTTGGGACAGGGGTTCAGATACGCAGTATTTT. This codes for CASSWDRGSDTQYF.

The chain combines TRBV3-1 (or the pseudogene TRBV3-2) with TRBJ1-1, with TRBD1 identical over 12 bases. The CDR3 is 15 residues long. Germline loops: CDR1 LGHDT, CDR2 YNNKEL (reference sequence). Trimming at V came to 6 bases and at J to 0 bases, leaving 2 bases not matched to a gene. The CDR3 spells CASSGTGGLNTEAFF. DNA of the CDR3: TGTGCCAGCAGTGGGACAGGGGGCTTGAACACTGAAGCTTTCTTT.

The J gene is TRBJ2-1, the V gene TRBV3-1 (or the pseudogene TRBV3-2), with D maybe TRBD2 (8 bases). In germline, CDR1 is LGHDT, CDR2 YNNKEL (reference sequence). This CDR3 has 13 residues. Between the trimmed V and J ends, which lost 10 bases and 8 bases, there was a span of 18 bases. The CDR3 DNA reads TGTGCCACCTCATCGGGAGGGGGCTATGAGCAGTTCTTC. Translating it yields CATSSGGGYEQFF.

V and J are TRBV6-2 or TRBV6-3 and TRBJ2-3; maybe TRBD2 (6 bases). Between the trimmed V and J ends, which lost 2 bases and 2 bases, there was a span of 14 bases. CDR3 length: 16 residues. Germline V gene sequence: CDR1 MNHEY, CDR2 SVGEGT. CDR3 amino acids: CASSYRTEGPTDTQYF. Written as DNA, the CDR3 is TGTGCCAGCAGTTACCGGACGGAGGGCCCCACAGATACGCAGTATTTT.

V is TRBV10-3 and J is TRBJ1-1; TRBD1 might be the D (5 bases). The CDR3 length is 13 residues. V was shortened by 0 bases and J by 5 bases, with 7 bases between the two germline ends. Germline-derived CDR1 and CDR2 are ENHRY and SYGVKD. This CDR3 is CAISESGGTEAFF. The CDR3 nucleotides read TGTGCCATCAGTGAGTCTGGGGGGACTGAAGCTTTCTTT.

This CDR3 is CASSPTGTGAYGYTF. CDR3 nucleotide sequence: TGTGCCAGCAGCCCGACGGGGACAGGGGCCTATGGCTACACCTTC. The V gene is TRBV5-6, the J gene TRBJ1-2, with 10 positions matching TRBD1. This CDR3 comprises 15 residues. V lost 4 bases, J lost 4 bases, and 7 bases stayed unmatched. The germline V gene encodes CDR1 SGHDT and CDR2 YYEEEE.

The chain employs TRBV4-1 and TRBJ2-5, with D perhaps matching TRBD1 (6 bases). CDR3 length equals 14 residues. The germline V and J ends were trimmed by 2 bases and 1 base, with 8 bases remaining between them. Per germline, CDR1 MGHRA and CDR2 YSYEKL. CDR3 sequence (DNA): TGCGCCAGCAGCCAAACAGGGTTCCAAGAGACCCAGTACTTC. The encoded protein is CASSQTGFQETQYF.

The V gene is TRBV5-4, the J gene TRBJ2-5; D not resolved. V lost 5 bases, J lost 1 base, and 15 bases lay in between. Germline V lookup: CDR1 SGHNT, CDR2 YYREEE (reference sequence). CDR3 length equals 15 residues. Here the CDR3 reads CASRPWPFSQETQYF. The CDR3 DNA reads as TGTGCCAGCAGACCCTGGCCCTTCTCCCAAGAGACCCAGTACTTC.

This clone was observed a handful of times. The chain combines TRBV28 with TRBJ1-2; the D is unclear. This CDR3 is built from 11 residues. The V gene lost 6 bases and the J gene lost 8 bases, with 10 bases spanning the gap. Per the germline V gene, CDR1 is MDHEN and CDR2 is SYDVKM. CDR3 in amino acids: CASRSVLGYTF. DNA of the CDR3: TGTGCCAGCAGATCCGTTTTGGGCTACACCTTC.

The J gene is TRBJ1-1, the V gene TRBV6-6, with D possibly being TRBD1 (6 bases). This CDR3 contains 14 residues. CDR1 and CDR2 from the germline V gene are MNHNY and SVGAGI (reference sequence). The ends were cut back, 6 bases at V and 6 bases at J, with 17 bases in the middle. The CDR3 loop is CASSLYGGGPEAFF. DNA for the CDR3: TGTGCCAGCAGCCTTTACGGGGGGGGGCCTGAAGCTTTCTTT.